This note documents a single T cell receptor beta chain sequence. This clone's antigen is unknown. Per-base quality was not reported, and no clone a single base away is much larger than it. The sample is drawn from a study of beta chain features in type 1 diabetes (dated by TCRdb to between 2017 and 2018). Context from the whole study: No differences in mean age, gender distribution, total cell number or subset yield were found between patients and healthy donors. A total of roughly 98,000,000 sorted cells were examined across all samples, and RNA yield correlated strongly with the number of cells per subset. In the study, recently diagnosed type 1 diabetes patients and matched healthy donors were compared on the TCRB repertoires of their sorted circulating CD4+ T cell subsets. Whereas all 28 donors provided naive and central memory subsets, regulatory and stem cell-like memory subsets were isolated from just 8 patients and roughly eight healthy donors.

The study at large found these results: Type 1 diabetes patients showed a moderate but significant shortening of TCRB CDR3 length in all four CD4+ subsets. Shorter templates might have been favored by PCR, but patient and control samples were amplified and corrected together, so both groups would have been affected equally by any skew. Sequencing cDNA rather than genomic DNA could over-represent highly expressing activated cells, although activation and CD3 levels did not differ between groups. Fewer insertions and more nucleotide deletions at VDJ recombination sites were observed in patients with type 1 diabetes, implying thymic rearrangement abnormalities. Because small numbers of individuals were included in the HLA sub-analyses, any influence of HLA type on TCRB rearrangement was left unresolved. Naive, central memory and regulatory TCRB repertoires appeared more similar among patients than among healthy donors.

The entire amount of isolated RNA was reverse transcribed using the High Capacity cDNA Reverse Transcription Kit, so the sequenced TCRB transcripts were expressed ones. Deep immunoSEQ sequencing was performed on naive, central memory and regulatory T cell samples, with an average of roughly 3.6 million total reads per sample. Sorted cells were lysed in RLT buffer, and RNA was extracted using DNase-treated RNeasy Micro or Mini kits according to cell number. Each cell subset was processed on its own to prevent cross-contamination, while patient and healthy donor samples were processed together. The immunoSEQ multiplex PCR was used to amplify TCRB sequences from cDNA, yielding 87-bp fragments that span the CDR3 region. Amplicons were sequenced on the Illumina HiSeq platform. The source study handled its data this way. PCR bias was corrected computationally using synthetic template baselines, and reads within Hamming distance 2 were collapsed, with unmergeable singletons discarded. Reads were aligned against IMGT to assign V, D and J genes, CDR3 length and insertions or deletions at six rearrangement sites. Within each subset, clonotype counts were normalized to the number of sorted cells before true diversity and Gini coefficients were calculated with the tcR R package. Repertoire sharing was quantified using the overlap coefficient calculated on TCRB nucleotide sequences. Out-of-frame TCRB sequences from naive cells were analyzed to stand in for the pre-selection repertoire. TCRdb's version of the immuneACCESS table is confined to in-frame rearrangements and falls short of the full clone set. An unresolved V gene accounts for under half of the shortfall where checked; the remainder is of unknown origin. D and trimming come from the DNA, and the V and J calls and clone size come from that table. In this sample the table shows about 260,000 clones, around 68% of which occur a single time. The leading ten clones occupy 0.053% of the sample.

A single peripheral blood draw of around 0.11 L on average was collected from each donor into heparinised tubes. A BD FACSAria II was used to sort naive, central memory, regulatory and stem cell-like memory CD4+ T cells with a panel that included CD45RO, CCR7, CD25, CD127, CD95 and CD27. A purity above 98% was achieved for all sorted populations. PBMCs were separated immediately by Lymphoprep density gradient centrifugation and were stained directly, without being cultured. To minimize batch effects, samples were stained and sorted in pairs, one healthy donor with one patient per experiment. The origin of this receptor is a man aged 30 to 45 in good health. The sequenced material came from naive CD4+ T cells from blood. Interpreted using the paper, the cell subset or site label stands for: true naive CD4+ T cells.

The DNA sequence follows: TGCAGCGTTGGTCAGGGTACTGCTGGGGCCAACGTCCTGACTTTC. It is translated as CSVGQGTAGANVLTF. The chain is assembled from TRBV29-1 and TRBJ2-6; TRBD1 could be the D gene, as 5 bases match. The junction shows trimming of 4 bases on V and 2 bases on J, plus 12 bases between the germline ends. Reading from cysteine to phenylalanine, the CDR3 counts 15 amino acids. Of all the DNA, just the CDR3 is kept, 45 bases in frame from base 1. The germline V gene sets CDR1 to SQVTM and CDR2 to ANQGSEA.